This TCR beta chain was identified in a study of early stage breast cancer tumors (dated by TCRdb to 2016 to 2017). Background for the entire study: Of the 15 or so invasive breast tumors, about a dozen were found to be estrogen receptor-positive, progesterone receptor-positive and HER2-negative. The average read coverage per sample was approximately 9.9-fold. A total of roughly 2.5 million templates, representing some 1.2 million unique clonotypes, were detected across all samples. Of the roughly 12 ER+/PR+/HER2- tumors, eight were classified as invasive ductal carcinomas and four as invasive lobular carcinomas.

Each sample was amplified as two independent genomic DNA replicates: around 0.47 ug for blood and around 1.5 ug for tumor or normal breast. TCRB sequencing of genomic DNA was carried out with the ImmunoSeq Intro kit according to the manufacturer's instructions. The multiplex PCR ran for 25 to 35 cycles using proprietary primers and spike-in control sequences for absolute quantification. Single-end 150-bp reads were used to sequence an 87-bp fragment spanning the CDR3 plus the flanking V and J genes. Each lane of an Illumina MiSeq using version 3.0 chemistry carried seven multiplexed samples, with two replicates per sample. In the original analysis: The vendor's proprietary pipeline processed the raw data and merged both replicates into a single result for each sample. Clonotypes were defined as productive rearrangements sharing the V-gene family, CDR3 amino acid sequence and J-gene segment. To compute clonality, the normalized Shannon entropy (Pielou evenness) of TCRB abundances was subtracted from 1. T cell density was estimated as total templates divided by the number of input cells, with the number of input cells inferred from the DNA input amount. Recon was used with default parameters to estimate total repertoire diversity and clonality. A clonotype was considered tumor-enriched if its abundance in tumor exceeded 0.1% and was at least 32-fold higher than its abundance in normal breast. The table comes from immuneACCESS by way of TCRdb, which keeps in-frame sequences with V and J called. Part of the clones is missing from these tables; in studies checked, under half for an unresolved V gene and the rest for unknown reasons. V, J and clone size were drawn from that table, and D and trimming were deduced from the DNA. Present in this sample are 55,000 to 70,000 clones, roughly 80% of which were seen just once. The ten largest clones capture about 4.4% of the sample.

The study profiled bulk TCR beta-chain repertoires in matched peripheral blood, tumor and adjacent normal breast tissue taken from about 16 patients with early-stage breast cancer. Before surgery, roughly 5-11 mL of whole blood was collected in EDTA tubes and processed within 2 hours. Peripheral blood mononuclear cells were isolated by Ficoll-Paque centrifugation in SepMate-50 tubes. PBMCs were cryopreserved in aliquots of roughly 1.8 to 4 million cells in 90% FBS with about 10% DMSO and kept in liquid nitrogen. Genomic DNA was extracted with the Qiagen AllPrep DNA/RNA Mini kit. Here V drops 5 bases and J drops 0 bases, and the junction holds 8 bases not matched to any gene. The germline V gene provides CDR1 SGHVS and CDR2 FNYEAQ. The CDR3 contains 16 residues, cysteine and phenylalanine counted. Only CDR3 DNA is held: 48 bases, read in frame from base 1. Results the study describes overall, beyond this receptor: Enriched TCRB sequences shared across patients were found to be mostly commonly generated sequences that were unlikely to play an important role in the tumor microenvironment. Repertoires from blood resembled normal breast more closely than tumor, and using blood as a reference for each tissue separated tumor from normal in about 85% of the 16 patients. Chain pairing and functional markers such as CD4, CD8 and FOXP3 were not captured by bulk genomic DNA sequencing of unsorted cells. Compared with adjacent normal breast tissue, tumors had higher clonality and 2.5 to 3-fold greater T cell density. Because the cohort was small, a breakdown by tumor subtype could not be done.

Notes on this clone: Its antigen remains undetermined. No base quality information exists; no much larger clone differs at one position.

This TCR derives from a person in their forties with breast cancer. Material: blood. Here the chain combines TRBV7-6 and TRBJ1-1, and 8 junction bases match TRBD1. The nucleotide sequence is TGTGCCAGCAGCAACGACAGGGGACGTTTGAACACTGAAGCTTTCTTT. This yields the protein CASSNDRGRLNTEAFF.